One and the same sample provided the 13 T cell receptor beta chains below, sequenced in a study of cytomegalovirus exposure and HLA in healthy donors. The PCR made use of 60 Vbeta and 13 Jbeta primers. Only in-frame clones appear in the TCRdb table, and some are missing; sequencing was by immunoSEQ multiplex PCR. The data contain some 79,000 clones, about 79% of them singletons. Sequences were obtained from PBMCs. Receptor source: a male donor in good health and CMV-seropositive.

The V and J genes are TRBV5-1 and TRBJ1-3; a possible D gene is TRBD1 (6 bases). CDR1 and CDR2 from the germline V gene are SGHRS and YFSETQ. V was pared by 3 bases and J by 0 bases, with 10 bases between. The length of the CDR3 is 15 residues. The CDR3 DNA reads as TGCGCCAGCAGCTGGACAGCGTCCTCTGGAAACACCATATATTTT. It translates to CASSWTASSGNTIYF.

The gene calls are TRBV10-2 and TRBJ2-1, with 11 bases aligning to TRBD2. Germline lookup yields CDR1 WSHSY and CDR2 SAAADI. The CDR3 has 17 amino acids. Germline trimming cut 8 bases from V and 0 bases from J; bases unmatched to any gene: 9. CDR3 in DNA: TGCGCCAGCTGCCTAGCGGGGGGCCGGAGCTCCTACAATGAGCAGTTCTTC. Its protein is CASCLAGGRSSYNEQFF.

V gene TRBV7-6 combines with J gene TRBJ2-2; TRBD2 aligns across 11 bases. Germline CDR1 SGHVS, CDR2 FNYEAQ. The V gene end was trimmed by 1 base and the J gene end by 1 base; junction bases not matched to a gene: 5. The CDR3 spans 18 residues. The CDR3 reads CASSLEVLAGENTGELFF. Here the CDR3 DNA reads TGTGCCAGCAGCTTAGAAGTACTAGCGGGGGAGAACACCGGGGAGCTGTTTTTT.

This chain uses TRBV2 with TRBJ2-1; TRBD2 matches at 15 bases. The CDR3 covers 14 residues. J was trimmed by 10 bases and V by 5 bases; bases with no gene match: 3. Germline loops: CDR1 SNHLY, CDR2 FYNNEI. The CDR3 DNA reads as TGTGCCAGCAGTTCCGGACTAGCGGGGGGGGAGCAGTTCTTC. Translation: CASSSGLAGGEQFF. Supplemented by reference TRBV2 and TRBJ2-1, the full variable domain reads EPEVTQTPSHQVTQMGQEVILRCVPISNHLYFYWYRQILGQKVEFLVSFYNNEISEKSEIFDDQFSVERPDGSNFTLKIRSTKLEDSAMYFCASSSGLAGGEQFFGPGTRLTVL.

This clone was observed a few times. The rearrangement uses TRBV19 and TRBJ1-1, with D perhaps TRBD1 (5 bases). The CDR3 has 14 amino acids. Trimming shortened V by 3 bases and J by 5 bases, and 13 bases separated the two germline ends. CDR1 LNHDA and CDR2 SQIVND come from the germline V gene (reference sequence). The CDR3 DNA is TGTGCCAGTAGTATTCAAGGGCGGGGGACTGAAGCTTTCTTT. Translated: CASSIQGRGTEAFF.

The chain recombines TRBV7-8 with TRBJ1-5, with D unresolved. Germline values: CDR1 SGHVS, CDR2 FQNEAQ. The V end lost 5 bases, the J end lost 5 bases, and 13 bases lay between the germline ends. This CDR3 is 14 amino acids long. CDR3 sequence (DNA): TGTGCCAGCAGCCCTCCCCTTCCCCATCAGCCCCAGCATTTT. It codes for CASSPPLPHQPQHF.

The rearrangement links TRBV7-2 to TRBJ2-7; no clear D gene. The CDR3 runs 15 residues. Germline CDR1 and CDR2: SGHTA and FQGNSA. Trimming pared 1 base from V and 4 bases from J, leaving 14 bases between. This chain's CDR3 is CASSLGRAPSYEQYF. CDR3 bases: TGTGCCAGCAGCTTAGGACGAGCGCCGAGTTACGAGCAGTACTTC. The full variable domain, in which reference TRBV7-2 and TRBJ2-7 provide the parts outside the CDR3, is GAGVSQSPSNKVTEKGKDVELRCDPISGHTALYWYRQSLGQGLEFLIYFQGNSAPDKSGLPSDRFSAERTGGSVSTLTIQRTQQEDSAVYLCASSLGRAPSYEQYFGPGTRLTVT.

The count of this clone is one. CDR3 in amino acids: CASAGTLGNTIYF. The CDR3 nucleotides are TGTGCCAGCGCCGGGACACTTGGAAACACCATATATTTT. V and J are TRBV6-4 and TRBJ1-3, with D perhaps matching TRBD1 (6 bases). The V and J ends lost 8 bases and 3 bases respectively, with 11 bases between them. The germline CDR1 and CDR2 sequences are MRHNA and SNTAGT. The length of the CDR3 is 13 residues.

This chain connects TRBV7-9 to TRBJ2-2; TRBD2 aligns across 12 bases. The CDR3 extends over 17 amino acids. The germline V gene has CDR1 SEHNR and CDR2 FQNEAQ (reference sequence). J gave up 7 bases and V 1 base, and 7 bases lay outside the gene matches. CDR3 amino acids: CASSLGLAGGPGGELFF. DNA for the CDR3: TGTGCCAGCAGCTTAGGCCTAGCGGGAGGGCCAGGCGGGGAGCTGTTTTTT.

The genes are TRBV25-1 and TRBJ2-1; D remains unclear. The germline V and J ends were trimmed by 1 base and 9 bases, with 10 bases remaining between them. This CDR3 region has 13 residues. CDR1 and CDR2 from the germline V gene are MGHDK and SYGVNS. The CDR3 sequence: CASSESLVREQFF. CDR3 coding DNA: TGTGCCAGCAGTGAATCCCTTGTTCGTGAGCAGTTCTTC.

Only one count was recorded for this clone. V is TRBV18 and J is TRBJ2-7, with D possibly being TRBD1 (5 bases). V dropped 2 bases and J dropped 3 bases, with 8 bases sitting between them. The CDR3 runs 13 residues. Germline V gene lookup returns CDR1 KGHSH and CDR2 LQKENI. Here the CDR3 reads CASSPGANYEQYF. Written as DNA, the CDR3 is TGTGCCAGCTCACCAGGGGCCAACTACGAGCAGTACTTC.

In nucleotides, the CDR3 is TGTGCCAGCAGCTATAATACCCTAGCGACCTACGAGCAGTACTTC. Translation gives CASSYNTLATYEQYF. The chain joins TRBV7-2 to TRBJ2-7, with TRBD2 as a possible D gene (6 bases). With 4 bases removed from V and 2 bases from J, the gap between germline ends came to 15 bases. The CDR3 covers 15 residues. Germline V CDR1 and CDR2: SGHTA, FQGNSA. Using reference TRBV7-2 and TRBJ2-7 for the parts outside the CDR3, the full variable domain is GAGVSQSPSNKVTEKGKDVELRCDPISGHTALYWYRQSLGQGLEFLIYFQGNSAPDKSGLPSDRFSAERTGGSVSTLTIQRTQQEDSAVYLCASSYNTLATYEQYFGPGTRLTVT.

The V gene is TRBV5-8, the J gene TRBJ1-5; TRBD1 is a possible D gene (5 bases). There are 16 residues in the CDR3. The germline gives CDR1 SGHTS, CDR2 YDEGEE. V gave up 7 bases and J gave up 0 bases, with 17 bases separating them. In DNA, the CDR3 is TGTGCCAGCCCGGATCGGGGGACCTATAGCAATCAGCCCCAGCATTTT. As protein: CASPDRGTYSNQPQHF.